Described below is a single TCR beta chain sequence and its context. These data belong to a study of blood T cell repertoires in COVID-19. Study-level background: Samples representing acute and convalescent COVID-19 were sourced from the United States, Italy and Spain.

Participants' reported clinical history set cohort assignment. The V gene lost 0 bases and the J gene lost 2 bases, with 4 bases spanning the gap. This CDR3 spans 13 amino acids. CDR1 is LNHNV, CDR2 YYDKDF, per germline (reference sequence). Profiled with immunoSEQ multiplex PCR; TCRdb holds only in-frame clones, not every one. The table includes some 460,000 clones, roughly 85% detected once. The sequenced material came from PBMCs or T cells enriched from blood (not recorded which). The sequence derives from a woman younger than 35 with acute COVID-19. This chain joins TRBV15 and TRBJ1-2, with D unclear. The DNA of the CDR3 is TGTGCCACCAGCAGAGACAAAAACTATGGCTACACCTTC. This codes for CATSRDKNYGYTF.